This T cell receptor beta chain appears in the sequencing data of a study of cytomegalovirus exposure and HLA in healthy donors. Regarding the study as a whole: In the analysis, some V segments, TRBV6-2 and TRBV6-3 included, were excluded as indistinguishable.

In germline, CDR1 is SGHTA, CDR2 FQGNSA. V was shortened by 6 bases and J by 6 bases, with 12 bases between the two germline ends. The CDR3 is 13 residues long. The PCR had 60 Vbeta and 13 Jbeta primers. The table came from immunoSEQ multiplex PCR; TCRdb's copy has only in-frame clones and leaves some out. The sample includes 250,000 to 350,000 clones, around nine tenths seen only once; the top ten take roughly 2.3%. Regarding this clone: What it binds is unknown.

This clonotype was obtained from a woman younger than 35 in good health and CMV-seronegative. The rearrangement uses TRBV7-2 and TRBJ1-5; D call uncertain. Sequenced input: PBMCs. The CDR3 DNA sequence: TGTGCCAGCAGTAGGGAGTCGGGTCAGCCCCAGCATTTT. This translates into CASSRESGQPQHF.